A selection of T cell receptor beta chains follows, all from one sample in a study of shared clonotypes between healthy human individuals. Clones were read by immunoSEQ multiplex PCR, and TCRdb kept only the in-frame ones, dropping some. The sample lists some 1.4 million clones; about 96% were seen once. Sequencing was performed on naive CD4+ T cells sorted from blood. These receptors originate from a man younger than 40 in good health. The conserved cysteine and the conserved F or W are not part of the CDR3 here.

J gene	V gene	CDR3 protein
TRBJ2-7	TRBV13	ASSLKSGASYEQY
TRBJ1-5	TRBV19	ASSIRFSLGRSNQPQH
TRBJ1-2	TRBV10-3	AISESSGKGGGYT
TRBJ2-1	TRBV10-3	AISDPAGGRMGEQF
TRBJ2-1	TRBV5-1	ASSLWAGGDNEQF
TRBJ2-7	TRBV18	ASSSGTVIYEQY
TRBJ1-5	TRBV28	ASSSTGANQPQH
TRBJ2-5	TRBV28	ASSFGGGETQY
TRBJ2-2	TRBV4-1	ASSQRTSGITGELF
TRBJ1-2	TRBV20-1	SVSLDYGYT
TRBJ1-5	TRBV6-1	ASSEESNQPQH
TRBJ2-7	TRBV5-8	ASSPPGLAESYEQY
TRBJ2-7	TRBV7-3	ASSLDRSYEQY
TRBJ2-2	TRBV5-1	ASSLVPGELF
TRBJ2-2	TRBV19	ASSILGTNTGELF
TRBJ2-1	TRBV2	ASRGTARSSYNEQF
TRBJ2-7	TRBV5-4	ASSLVAGGSYEQY
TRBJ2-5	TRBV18	ASSPTLAETQY
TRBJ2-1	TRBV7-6	ASSLDRFDEQF
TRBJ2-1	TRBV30	AWSVQGGNEQF